A selection of T cell receptor beta chains follows, all from one sample in a study of cytomegalovirus exposure and HLA in healthy donors. Sequenced by immunoSEQ multiplex PCR; TCRdb stores in-frame clones only, minus some. This sample has more than 85,000 clones, with about 95% found just once. The sample consisted of PBMCs. Receptor source: a woman younger than 35 in good health and CMV-seronegative. Each CDR3 is given with its conserved first and last residue. A D gene is named only where the DNA matches it firmly. Clone size is given for some rows only: seen once, a few or many times, or a class if the clone is expanded.

v_call	cdr3_length	clone_size	d_call	j_call	cdr3_aa	cdr3_nt
TRBV7-2	15	NA	TRBD2	TRBJ2-1	CASSLGLARNNEQFF	TGTGCCAGCAGCCTGGGACTAGCGCGAAACAATGAGCAGTTCTTC
TRBV23-1	16	NA	NA	TRBJ1-1	CASSPSPGQINTEAFF	TGCGCCAGCAGTCCGTCGCCTGGACAGATTAACACTGAAGCTTTCTTT
TRBV4-1	14	NA	TRBD1	TRBJ2-2	CASTRGQGTGELFF	TGCGCCAGCACAAGGGGACAGGGGACCGGGGAGCTGTTTTTT
TRBV18	13	NA	TRBD2	TRBJ2-7	CASSSPSGDEQYF	TGTGCCAGCTCCTCCCCTAGCGGGGACGAGCAGTACTTC
TRBV4-1	18	once	TRBD2	TRBJ2-3	CASSQVPAGVASTDTQYF	TGCGCCAGCAGCCAAGTTCCAGCGGGAGTCGCTAGCACAGATACGCAGTATTTT
TRBV11-3	15	NA	NA	TRBJ1-4	CASSFQGGTNEKLFF	TGTGCCAGCAGCTTCCAGGGAGGCACTAATGAAAAACTGTTTTTT
TRBV6-5	14	NA	NA	TRBJ2-5	CASRGRRGGETQYF	TGTGCCAGCAGGGGGCGCAGGGGCGGGGAGACCCAGTACTTC
TRBV7-8	14	NA	TRBD1	TRBJ1-4	CASSLDRGVEKLFF	TGTGCCAGCAGCCTCGACAGGGGGGTTGAAAAACTGTTTTTT
TRBV5-4	14	NA	NA	TRBJ2-3	CASSSQGATDTQYF	TGTGCCAGCAGCTCACAGGGTGCAACAGATACGCAGTATTTT
TRBV5-8	15	NA	TRBD2	TRBJ2-1	CASSLGTSGSNEQFF	TGTGCCAGCAGCCTGGGGACTAGCGGGAGCAATGAGCAGTTCTTC
TRBV9	15	NA	NA	TRBJ1-5	CASSTSSGSNQPQHF	TGTGCCAGCAGTACGTCCTCAGGGAGCAATCAGCCCCAGCATTTT
TRBV2	17	NA	TRBD1	TRBJ2-3	CASRLEGTGSSTDTQYF	TGTGCCAGCAGACTAGAAGGGACAGGGTCTAGCACAGATACGCAGTATTTT
TRBV6-5	14	NA	TRBD2	TRBJ2-2	CASRDGGDPGELFF	TGTGCCAGCAGGGACGGGGGGGACCCCGGGGAGCTGTTTTTT
TRBV4-3	16	NA	NA	TRBJ2-3	CASSQPGTHSTDTQYF	TGCGCCAGCAGCCAGCCCGGGACACACAGCACAGATACGCAGTATTTT
TRBV9	15	NA	NA	TRBJ2-1	CASSADHSGNNEQFF	TGTGCCAGCAGCGCGGACCATAGCGGTAACAATGAGCAGTTCTTC
TRBV2	13	NA	NA	TRBJ1-1	CASNFKRDAEAFF	TGTGCCAGCAACTTTAAGCGGGATGCTGAAGCTTTCTTT
TRBV18	15	NA	TRBD1	TRBJ1-2	CASSLPDRGYYGYTF	TGTGCCAGCTCACTTCCGGACAGGGGCTACTATGGCTACACCTTC
TRBV15	16	NA	TRBD2	TRBJ2-7	CATSRNLAGGVYEQYF	TGTGCCACCAGCAGAAATCTAGCGGGAGGAGTCTACGAGCAGTACTTC
TRBV27	14	once	NA	TRBJ1-1	CASSLKGENTEAFF	TGTGCCAGCAGTTTAAAGGGAGAGAACACTGAAGCTTTCTTT
TRBV7-2	13	NA	NA	TRBJ2-7	CASSREKTYEQYF	TGTGCCAGCAGCCGAGAGAAAACCTACGAGCAGTACTTC
TRBV6-1	15	NA	TRBD1	TRBJ1-6	CASSRTGGRNSPLHF	TGTGCCAGCAGTCGGACAGGGGGACGTAATTCACCCCTCCACTTT
TRBV28	15	NA	TRBD1	TRBJ2-7	CASSLLYGQAYEQYF	TGTGCCAGCAGTCTCCTATACGGACAGGCCTACGAGCAGTACTTC
TRBV5-6	16	NA	NA	TRBJ2-7	CASSVVWTTSQYEQYF	TGTGCCAGCAGCGTGGTTTGGACAACGTCGCAATACGAGCAGTACTTC
TRBV25-1	13	NA	NA	TRBJ1-1	CASSETRVTEAFF	TGTGCCAGCAGTGAAACCCGGGTCACTGAAGCTTTCTTT
TRBV18	16	NA	TRBD2	TRBJ2-1	CASSPPTSGGVNEQFF	TGTGCCAGCTCACCACCCACTAGCGGGGGGGTTAATGAGCAGTTCTTC
TRBV10-2	11	NA	NA	TRBJ1-1	CASRTGAEAFF	TGCGCCAGCAGGACAGGAGCTGAAGCTTTCTTT
TRBV27	15	once	TRBD1	TRBJ1-2	CASSLDRDRVYGYTF	TGTGCCAGCAGTTTAGACAGGGACAGAGTATATGGCTACACCTTC
TRBV28	14	NA	TRBD1	TRBJ1-2	CASTLPGQGYGYTF	TGTGCCAGCACCCTTCCGGGACAGGGGTATGGCTACACCTTC
TRBV27	13	NA	TRBD1	TRBJ2-5	CATRAGGRETQYF	TGTGCCACCCGGGCAGGGGGTCGTGAGACCCAGTACTTC
TRBV4-2	16	NA	TRBD1	TRBJ2-7	CASSQVATGSEREQYF	TGTGCCAGCAGCCAAGTGGCGACAGGGTCGGAAAGAGAGCAGTACTTC
TRBV5-5	16	once	NA	TRBJ2-7	CASSLNPGLRVGEQYF	TGTGCCAGCAGCTTGAATCCCGGACTCCGAGTAGGGGAGCAGTACTTC
TRBV4-3	17	NA	TRBD1	TRBJ2-2	CASSQEQGALNTGELFF	TGCGCCAGCAGCCAAGAACAGGGGGCTCTTAACACCGGGGAGCTGTTTTTT